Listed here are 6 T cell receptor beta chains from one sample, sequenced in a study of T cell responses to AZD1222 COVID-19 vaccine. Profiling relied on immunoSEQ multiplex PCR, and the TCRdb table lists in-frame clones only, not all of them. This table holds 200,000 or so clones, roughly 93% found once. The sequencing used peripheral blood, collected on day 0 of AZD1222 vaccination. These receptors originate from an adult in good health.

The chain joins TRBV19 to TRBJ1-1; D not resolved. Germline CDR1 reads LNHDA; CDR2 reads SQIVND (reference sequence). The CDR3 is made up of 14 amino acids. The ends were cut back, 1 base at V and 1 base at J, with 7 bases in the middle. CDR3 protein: CASSIVPGNTEAFF. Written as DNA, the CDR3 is TGTGCCAGTAGTATAGTGCCGGGGAACACTGAAGCTTTCTTT.

The CDR3 sequence: CASSLEVGDYNEQFF. DNA for the CDR3: TGTGCCAGCAGCTTAGAGGTGGGAGACTACAATGAGCAGTTCTTC. The chain joins TRBV11-2 to TRBJ2-1; weak D call: TRBD2 (5 bases). Germline V gene sequence: CDR1 SGHAT, CDR2 FQNNGV. V lost 0 bases and J 3 bases, leaving 9 bases between the germline ends. There are 15 residues in the CDR3.

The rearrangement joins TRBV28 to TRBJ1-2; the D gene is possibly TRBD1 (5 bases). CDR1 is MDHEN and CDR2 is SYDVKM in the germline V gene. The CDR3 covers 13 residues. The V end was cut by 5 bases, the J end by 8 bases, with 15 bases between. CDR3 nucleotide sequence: TGTGCCAGCAGTCCCGGCGGGGGAGGCGGCTACACCTTC. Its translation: CASSPGGGGGYTF.

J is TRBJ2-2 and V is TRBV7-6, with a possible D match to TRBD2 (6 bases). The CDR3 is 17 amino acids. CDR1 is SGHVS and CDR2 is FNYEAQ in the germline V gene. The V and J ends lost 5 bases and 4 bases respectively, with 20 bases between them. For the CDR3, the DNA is TGTGCCAGCAGCCTCGGGACTCCTAATTCCTTCACCGGGGAGCTGTTTTTT. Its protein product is CASSLGTPNSFTGELFF.

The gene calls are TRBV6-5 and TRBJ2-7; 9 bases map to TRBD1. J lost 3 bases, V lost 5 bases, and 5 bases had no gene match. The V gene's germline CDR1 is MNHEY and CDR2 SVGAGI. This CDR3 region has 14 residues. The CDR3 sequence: CASSPGQGFYEQYF. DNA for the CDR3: TGTGCCAGCAGTCCCGGACAGGGGTTCTACGAGCAGTACTTC.

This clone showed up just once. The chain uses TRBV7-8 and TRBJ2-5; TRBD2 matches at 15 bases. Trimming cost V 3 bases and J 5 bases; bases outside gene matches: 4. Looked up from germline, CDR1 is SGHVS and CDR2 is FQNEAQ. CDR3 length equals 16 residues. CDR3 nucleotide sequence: TGTGCCAGCAGCTTGGGACTAGCGGGAGGCAGGGAGACCCAGTACTTC. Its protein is CASSLGLAGGRETQYF.